A single TCR beta chain is shown here with its context. This specimen comes from a study of blood T cell repertoires in COVID-19. Repertoires were generated with immunoSEQ multiplex PCR, while TCRdb's copy carries only in-frame clones and drops some. The sample has around 72,000 clones, approximately 88% seen once. The germline CDR1 and CDR2 sequences are SGHTS and YDEGEE. The CDR3 is 12 residues long. V lost 4 bases, J lost 5 bases, and 10 bases lay in between. This clonotype originated in a man aged 50-60 years with acute or convalescent COVID-19. The chain is built from TRBV5-8 and TRBJ2-7, with D perhaps TRBD1 (5 bases). Sequenced sample: peripheral blood. CDR3 sequence: CASSPRQHEQYF. The CDR3 DNA is TGTGCCAGCAGCCCGCGACAGCACGAGCAGTACTTC.